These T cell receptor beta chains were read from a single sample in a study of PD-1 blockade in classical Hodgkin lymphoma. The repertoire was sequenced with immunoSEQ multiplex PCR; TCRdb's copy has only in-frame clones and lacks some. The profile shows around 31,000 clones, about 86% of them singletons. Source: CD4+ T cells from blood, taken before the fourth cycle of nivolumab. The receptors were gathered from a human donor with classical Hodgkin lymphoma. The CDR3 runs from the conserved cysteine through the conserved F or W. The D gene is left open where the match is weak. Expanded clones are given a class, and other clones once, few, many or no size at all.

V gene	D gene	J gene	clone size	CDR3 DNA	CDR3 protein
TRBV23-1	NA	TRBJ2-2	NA	TGCGCCAGCAGTCGGGGCAGGTGGTCGACCGGGGAGCTGTTTTTT	CASSRGRWSTGELFF
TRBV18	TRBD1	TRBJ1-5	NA	TGTGCCAGCTCACCCGGGACAGGGATTTCTCGGCCCCAGCATTTT	CASSPGTGISRPQHF
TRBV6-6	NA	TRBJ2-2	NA	TGTGCCAGCAGTTACCTTCACGGGGAGCTGTTTTTT	CASSYLHGELFF
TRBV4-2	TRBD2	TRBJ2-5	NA	TGTGCCAGCAGCCAAGATCTGGGCCTAGCGGGGGGGCAGGAGACCCAGTACTTC	CASSQDLGLAGGQETQYF
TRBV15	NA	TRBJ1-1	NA	TGTGCCACCAGCAGAGATATAACAGGGTGGAACACTGAAGCTTTCTTT	CATSRDITGWNTEAFF
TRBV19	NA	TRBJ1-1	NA	TGTGCCAGTAGTATAGTACCGCCGATGAACACTGAAGCTTTCTTT	CASSIVPPMNTEAFF
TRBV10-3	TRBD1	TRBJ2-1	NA	TGTGCCATCAGGATGACAGGGGACGCCTACAATGAGCAGTTCTTC	CAIRMTGDAYNEQFF
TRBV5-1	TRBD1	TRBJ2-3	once	TGCGCCAGCAGCTCACAGGGGGCGCGGGCAGATACGCAGTATTTT	CASSSQGARADTQYF
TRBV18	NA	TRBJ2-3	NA	TGTGCCAGCTCACCAAGCTTCCAGGGTTCAGATACGCAGTATTTT	CASSPSFQGSDTQYF
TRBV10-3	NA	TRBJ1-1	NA	TGTGCCATCAGTGGGGACAAGGGAGGCACTGAAGCTTTCTTT	CAISGDKGGTEAFF
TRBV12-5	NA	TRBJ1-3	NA	TGTGCTAGTGGTTTGGTACTTGACCGAGATTTCTCTGGAAACACCATATATTTT	CASGLVLDRDFSGNTIYF
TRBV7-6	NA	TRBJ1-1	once	TGTGCCAGCAGCAAATGGGCAGGGGCGGACACTGAAGCTTTCTTT	CASSKWAGADTEAFF
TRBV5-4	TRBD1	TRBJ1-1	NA	TGTGCCAGCAGTATACGACAGGGGTGGGACCCTGAAGCTTTCTTT	CASSIRQGWDPEAFF
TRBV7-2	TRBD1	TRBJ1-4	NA	TGTGCCAGCAGCTTACCCGGACAGGGATTGTTAGGAAAACTGTTTTTT	CASSLPGQGLLGKLFF
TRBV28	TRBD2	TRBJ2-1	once	TGTGCCAGTCTAGCGGGGGCGGTTGTTTCCTACAATGAGCAGTTCTTC	CASLAGAVVSYNEQFF
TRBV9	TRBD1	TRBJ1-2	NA	TGTGCCAGCAGCGTAAGCCTGACAGGGACTAACTATGGCTACACCTTC	CASSVSLTGTNYGYTF
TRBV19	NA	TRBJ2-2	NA	TGTGCCAGTAGTATGATTACTTCGAACACCGGGGAGCTGTTTTTT	CASSMITSNTGELFF
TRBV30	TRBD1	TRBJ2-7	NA	TGTGCCTGGAGTACCGGGACAGCGAGCTCCTACGAGCAGTACTTC	CAWSTGTASSYEQYF
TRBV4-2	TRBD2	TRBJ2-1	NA	TGTGCCAGCAGCCAAGATGACATAAGCGGGGGGGGATACAATGAGCAGTTCTTC	CASSQDDISGGGYNEQFF
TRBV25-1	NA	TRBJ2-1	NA	TGTGCCAGCAGTGAATTGGGGGAGCAGTTCTTC	CASSELGEQFF
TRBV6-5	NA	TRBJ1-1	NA	TGTGCCAGCAGTTACCGCCGGCAGAGCACTGAAGCTTTCTTT	CASSYRRQSTEAFF
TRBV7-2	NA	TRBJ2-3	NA	TGTGCCAGCAGCCCCACAGATACGCAGTATTTT	CASSPTDTQYF
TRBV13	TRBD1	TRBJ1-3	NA	TGTGCCAGCAGCTTATGGGACAGGCGAAATGGAAACACCATATATTTT	CASSLWDRRNGNTIYF
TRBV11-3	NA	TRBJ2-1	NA	TGTGCCAGCAGCTTAGATGGCCGACACAATGAGCAGTTCTTC	CASSLDGRHNEQFF
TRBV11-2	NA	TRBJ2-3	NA	TGTGCCAGCAGCTTAGAGGGGAGCACAGATACGCAGTATTTT	CASSLEGSTDTQYF
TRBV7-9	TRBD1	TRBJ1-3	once	TGTGCCAGCAGCTGGGAAGGGACAGGCTCTGGAAACACCATATATTTT	CASSWEGTGSGNTIYF